This TCR beta chain was sequenced during a study of blood T cell repertoires in COVID-19. Measured with immunoSEQ multiplex PCR; TCRdb has only the in-frame clones, and not every one. Of fewer than 350,000 clones listed, 86% are singletons. The CDR3 consists of 11 residues. V dropped 5 bases and J dropped 11; count of bases not matched to a gene: 4. This chain uses TRBV12-3 or TRBV12-4 with TRBJ1-1; 8 bases are a match to TRBD1. The sequenced sample consisted of peripheral blood. The receptor was isolated from a woman between 65 and 79 years old with COVID-19, enrolled during active disease. CDR3 in amino acids: CASSPDRAAFF. The CDR3 DNA reads TGTGCCAGCAGTCCGGACAGGGCGGCTTTCTTT.